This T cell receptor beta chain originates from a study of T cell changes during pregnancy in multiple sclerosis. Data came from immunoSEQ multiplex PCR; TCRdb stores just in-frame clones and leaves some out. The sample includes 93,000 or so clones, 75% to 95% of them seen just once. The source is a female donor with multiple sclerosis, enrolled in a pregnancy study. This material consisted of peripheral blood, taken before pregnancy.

This CDR3 reads CASSEGTGVTDTQYF. CDR3 nucleotides: TGTGCCAGCAGTGAGGGGACAGGGGTCACAGATACGCAGTATTTT. The rearrangement uses TRBV2 and TRBJ2-3; 10 nucleotides agree with TRBD1. The CDR3 contains 15 residues. Germline CDR1 is SNHLY and CDR2 is FYNNEI. The V and J ends lost 3 bases and 2 bases, in that order; junction bases with no gene match: 2.